The 17 T cell receptor beta chains reported below all come from one sample, sequenced in a study of blood T cell repertoires in COVID-19. TCRdb's table, derived via immunoSEQ multiplex PCR, lists solely in-frame clones and lacks some. Of approximately 290,000 clones listed, just over 90% are singletons. The material sequenced was peripheral blood. The receptors were gathered from a woman in her 30s with COVID-19, enrolled during active disease.

V and J are TRBV7-8 and TRBJ1-1, with D maybe TRBD1 (6 bases). Germline CDR1 is SGHVS and CDR2 is FQNEAQ. The CDR3 length is 13 residues. Between the trimmed V and J ends, which lost 6 bases and 3 bases, there was a span of 11 bases. As DNA, the CDR3 is TGTGCCAGCAGTCAGGACAGAGACACTGAAGCTTTCTTT. Residues: CASSQDRDTEAFF.

The genes are TRBV27 and TRBJ2-2; a weak D match, TRBD1 (6 bases). CDR1 and CDR2 (germline): MNHEY, SMNVEV (reference sequence). V lost 6 bases and J lost 1, with 15 bases in between. The CDR3 covers 16 residues. CDR3 nucleotides: TGTGCCAGCAGCCCCTTCGTGGGACAGAACACCGGGGAGCTGTTTTTT. Translating it yields CASSPFVGQNTGELFF.

V is TRBV18 and J is TRBJ1-5; D not certain. This CDR3 spans 15 amino acids. Trimming stripped 5 bases from V and 6 bases from J, with 17 bases between. Germline V gives CDR1 KGHSH, CDR2 LQKENI. The chain's CDR3 is CASSSASGEGQPQHF. As DNA, the CDR3 is TGTGCCAGCTCATCGGCCTCCGGGGAAGGTCAGCCCCAGCATTTT.

The V and J genes are TRBV2 and TRBJ2-1; 9 nucleotides align to TRBD2. CDR1 is SNHLY and CDR2 is FYNNEI in the germline V gene. The ends lost 3 bases at V and 11 bases at J; junction bases unmatched: 8. The CDR3 spans 14 residues. CDR3 in amino acids: CASSELAGRLKQFF. Written as DNA, the CDR3 is TGTGCCAGCAGTGAGCTAGCGGGAAGGTTGAAGCAGTTCTTC. The full variable domain, in which reference TRBV2 and TRBJ2-1 provide the parts outside the CDR3, is EPEVTQTPSHQVTQMGQEVILRCVPISNHLYFYWYRQILGQKVEFLVSFYNNEISEKSEIFDDQFSVERPDGSNFTLKIRSTKLEDSAMYFCASSELAGRLKQFFGPGTRLTVL.

This chain joins TRBV30 and TRBJ2-3; TRBD2 aligns across 10 bases. Germline trimming cut 0 bases from V and 7 bases from J; bases unmatched to any gene: 7. Per germline, CDR1 GTSNPN and CDR2 SVGIG (reference sequence). The CDR3 runs 15 residues. The CDR3 coding sequence is TGTGCCTGGAGTGTAGCTAGCGGGAGAAGGAATACGCAGTATTTT. Its protein is CAWSVASGRRNTQYF.

The V and J genes are TRBV5-1 and TRBJ2-5, with 7 bases aligning to TRBD1. Per germline, CDR1 SGHRS and CDR2 YFSETQ. Losses at the gene ends were 1 base for V and 3 bases for J; bases not matched to a gene: 6. The CDR3 runs 15 residues. The CDR3 nucleotides are TGCGCCAGCAGCTTGCTGGGTACAGGGGAAGAGACCCAGTACTTC. Protein: CASSLLGTGEETQYF.

The CDR3, as DNA: TGTGCCAGCAGTCCGAATTTACAGGGAGCTAACTATGGCTACACCTTC. Translated: CASSPNLQGANYGYTF. The chain couples TRBV28 to TRBJ1-2; a weak D match, TRBD1 (6 bases). The CDR3 is 16 amino acids. The V end was cut by 5 bases, the J end by 0 bases, with 16 bases between. Germline V lookup: CDR1 MDHEN, CDR2 SYDVKM.

V usage is TRBV18 and J usage is TRBJ2-7; D gene ambiguous. The V end lost 0 bases, the J end lost 1 base, and 7 bases lay between the germline ends. This CDR3 spans 14 amino acids. Germline-derived CDR1 and CDR2 are KGHSH and LQKENI. Here the CDR3 DNA reads TGTGCCAGCTCACCACCCCTTACTTCCTACGAGCAGTACTTC. Translating it yields CASSPPLTSYEQYF.

The chain links TRBV5-1 to TRBJ2-2; D is possibly TRBD1 (6 bases). Germline-derived CDR1 and CDR2 are SGHRS and YFSETQ. This CDR3 is built from 16 residues. Trimming cost V 0 bases and J 1 base, with 10 bases left between them. The CDR3 here is CASSLGSRGNTGELFF. CDR3 in DNA: TGCGCCAGCAGCTTGGGTTCCAGGGGGAACACCGGGGAGCTGTTTTTT.

The chain has TRBV5-5 and TRBJ2-2; maybe TRBD1 (5 bases). The V end lost 4 bases, the J end lost 5 bases, and 21 bases lay between the germline ends. The CDR3 length is 17 residues. CDR1 and CDR2 from the germline V gene are SGHKS and YYEKEE (reference sequence). The CDR3 loop reads CASSPGLLDPGTGELFF. The CDR3 coding sequence is TGTGCCAGCAGCCCGGGCCTTTTAGATCCAGGGACCGGGGAGCTGTTTTTT.

The chain links TRBV24-1 to TRBJ1-5, with a possible D match to TRBD1 (6 bases). Deletions cut 4 bases from V and 4 bases from J, with 10 bases between. Germline V gene lookup returns CDR1 KGHDR and CDR2 SFDVKD. The CDR3 covers 14 residues. The CDR3 coding sequence is TGTGCCACCAGTGACCCTACAGGGAATCAGCCCCAGCATTTT. Amino acids: CATSDPTGNQPQHF.

As for this clone: At one boundary the junction diverges from the germline segment, which might be a read error. This rearrangement joins TRBV7-2 to TRBJ1-2; the D gene is possibly TRBD1 (6 bases). This CDR3 is 15 amino acids long. Germline V gene sequence: CDR1 SGHTA, CDR2 FQGNSA. Here the CDR3 reads CASRFWRGGGYGYTF. The CDR3 DNA reads TGTGCCAGCCGCTTCTGGAGGGGGGGCGGCTATGGCTACACCTTC.

CDR3 protein: CASSEYEGIYGYTF. The DNA of the CDR3 is TGTGCCAGCAGTGAATATGAGGGAATCTATGGCTACACCTTC. The chain combines TRBV25-1 with TRBJ1-2; D not certain. The CDR3 sequence is 14 residues long. V was trimmed by 0 bases and J by 4 bases, leaving 9 bases between them. Germline-derived CDR1 and CDR2 are MGHDK and SYGVNS.

Here the CDR3 reads CASSVEEGQPQHF. The CDR3 DNA reads TGTGCCAGCAGTGTGGAGGAAGGCCAGCCCCAGCATTTT. This chain joins TRBV6-4 and TRBJ1-5; the D is unclear. Germline CDR1 is MRHNA and CDR2 is SNTAGT. The CDR3 has 13 residues. Trimming took off 4 bases at V and 7 bases at J, with 11 bases between the two ends.

The chain carries TRBV19 and TRBJ1-6, with 7 bases aligning to TRBD1. Per germline, CDR1 LNHDA and CDR2 SQIVND (reference sequence). The CDR3 runs 15 residues. The J segment lost 1 base and the V segment lost 8 bases, leaving 5 bases of the junction unmatched. Here the CDR3 reads CASQSRGSYNSPLHF. The CDR3 region has the DNA TGTGCCAGTCAAAGCAGGGGGTCCTATAATTCACCCCTCCACTTT.

V and J are TRBV14 and TRBJ1-1; a weak D match, TRBD1 (6 bases). V lost 3 bases and J 1 base, leaving 9 bases between the germline ends. The CDR3 contains 14 residues. Looked up from germline, CDR1 is SGHDN and CDR2 is FVKESK. Here the CDR3 DNA reads TGTGCCAGCAGCCATCAGGGGAGGAACACTGAAGCTTTCTTT. Amino acid sequence: CASSHQGRNTEAFF.

V gene TRBV19 combines with J gene TRBJ2-7; a weak D match, TRBD2 (6 bases). Trimming stripped 1 base from V and 5 bases from J, with 12 bases between. In germline, CDR1 is LNHDA, CDR2 SQIVND (reference sequence). CDR3 size: 14 residues. Here the CDR3 reads CASSIGATGDEQYF. The CDR3 nucleotides read TGTGCCAGTAGTATAGGAGCCACGGGAGACGAGCAGTACTTC.